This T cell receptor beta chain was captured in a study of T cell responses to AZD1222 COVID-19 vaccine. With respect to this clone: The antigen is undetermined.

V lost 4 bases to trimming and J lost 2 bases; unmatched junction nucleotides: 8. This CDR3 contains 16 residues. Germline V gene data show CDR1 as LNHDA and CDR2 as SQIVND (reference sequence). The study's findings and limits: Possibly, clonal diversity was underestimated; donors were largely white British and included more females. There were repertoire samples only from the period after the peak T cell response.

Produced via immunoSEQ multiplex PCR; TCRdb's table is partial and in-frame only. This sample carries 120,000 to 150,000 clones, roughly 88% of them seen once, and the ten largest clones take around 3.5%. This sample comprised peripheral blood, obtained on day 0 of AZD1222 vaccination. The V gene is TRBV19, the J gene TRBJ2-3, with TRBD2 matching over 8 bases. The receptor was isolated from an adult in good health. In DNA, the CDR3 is TGTGCCAGTAGTAGGTTCAGCGGGGGATTCACAGATACGCAGTATTTT. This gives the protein CASSRFSGGFTDTQYF.